The clone carrying this TCR beta chain was counted ten times or more. This sample is part of a study of blood T cell repertoires in COVID-19. Study in general: The United States, Italy and Spain provided the acute and convalescent COVID-19 samples. Sources were T cells, B-cell-depleted T cells, or PBMCs; the material itself was cDNA or gDNA.

The germline CDR1 and CDR2 sequences are LNHNV and YYDKDF (reference sequence). This CDR3 region has 15 residues. V lost 0 bases and J lost 5, with 14 bases in between. In the source study's methods: Cell counts per sample came from amplifying reference gene primers. Generated by immunoSEQ multiplex PCR, the TCRdb table keeps only in-frame clones and is missing some. The V and J calls and clone size are taken from that table; D and trimming were inferred from the DNA. The sample lists roughly 250,000 clones, 82% seen once, with under 15% in the top ten. The sequenced sample consisted of peripheral blood. The gene calls are TRBV15 and TRBJ2-7, with a tentative D call TRBD1 (6 bases). The TCR comes from a woman aged 55-69 years with active or convalescent COVID-19. CDR3 sequence reads: CATSRDKGRGHEQYF. As DNA, the CDR3 is TGTGCCACCAGCAGAGATAAGGGCAGGGGCCACGAGCAGTACTTC.